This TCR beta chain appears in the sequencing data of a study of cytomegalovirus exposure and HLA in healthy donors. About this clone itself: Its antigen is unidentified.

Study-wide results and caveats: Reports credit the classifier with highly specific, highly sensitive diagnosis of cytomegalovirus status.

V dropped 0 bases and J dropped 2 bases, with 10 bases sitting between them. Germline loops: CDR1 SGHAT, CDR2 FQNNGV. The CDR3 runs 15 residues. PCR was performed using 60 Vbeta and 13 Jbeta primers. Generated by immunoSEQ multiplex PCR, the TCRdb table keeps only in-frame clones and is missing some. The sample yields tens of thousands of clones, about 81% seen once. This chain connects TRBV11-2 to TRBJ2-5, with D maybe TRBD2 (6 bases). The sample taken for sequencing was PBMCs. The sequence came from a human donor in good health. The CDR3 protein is CASSLDRGSQETQYF. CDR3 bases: TGTGCCAGCAGCTTAGACCGGGGGTCACAAGAGACCCAGTACTTC. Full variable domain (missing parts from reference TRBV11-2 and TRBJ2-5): EAGVAQSPRYKIIEKRQSVAFWCNPISGHATLYWYQQILGQGPKLLIQFQNNGVVDDSQLPKDRFSAERLKGVDSTLKIQPAKLEDSAVYLCASSLDRGSQETQYFGPGTRLLVL.